This TCR beta chain originates from a study of siplizumab effects on memory and regulatory T cells (dated by TCRdb to about 2019). Turning to the overall study: The study examined how the anti-CD2 antibody siplizumab affects alloreactive T-cell subsets in allogeneic mixed lymphocyte reactions built from human PBMCs.

What the work shows at the level of the full study, not this receptor alone: Among mappable alloreactive CD4+ clones, the Treg-derived fraction averaged about 75% with siplizumab versus around 25% in control reactions. Siplizumab significantly reduced the cumulative frequency of alloreactive sequences traceable to unstimulated CD4+ memory T cells. Unstimulated naive T cells appeared to be more diverse than memory T cells, and naive cells seemed to make a substantial contribution to the alloresponse. Because sequences below about 10^-5 frequency were poorly captured, only a minor fraction of alloreactive clones could be mapped to unstimulated subsets. Whether proliferating Tregs from siplizumab cultures were suppressive was not functionally confirmed. About 75-96% of proliferating CD4+ or CD8+ clones could not be given a naive or memory phenotype.

As for this clone: Its recognized antigen is unknown. No quality values exist for individual bases; no much larger clone is one base distant.

From V the trimming removes 6 bases and from J it removes 6 bases, while the gene matches leave 8 bases of the junction unaccounted for. CDR1 MNHEY and CDR2 SVGAGI were looked up in the germline V gene. There are 14 amino acids in the CDR3, from cysteine to phenylalanine inclusive. Only the CDR3 region is kept as DNA, spanning 42 bases read in frame from base 1. Sorted unstimulated T cells, along with proliferating T cells recovered from mixed lymphocyte reactions, underwent TCRbeta CDR3 sequencing. Fresh whole blood from about 10 HLA-typed healthy donors served as the source for isolating PBMCs. Libraries were prepared through the immunoSEQ multiplex PCR assay. Approximately 93,000 TCR templates per sample were assayed by the deep sequencing platform. Genomic DNA extracted from sorted T cells was the material used for TCRbeta CDR3 sequencing. Concerning the study's data processing: Clonal analysis of TCRbeta CDR3 data was done in the R programming language. Unstimulated samples were compared with post-reaction CFSE-low samples to define alloreactive CD4+ and CD8+ clones. Regulatory or non-regulatory origin was assigned to alloreactive CD4+ clones by matching of sequences to sorted unstimulated Treg and non-Treg repertoires. TCRdb limited this immuneACCESS table to in-frame rearrangements with V and J called. A share of clones is missing; checked studies link under half to unresolved V genes, and the rest is unexplained. D and trimming were read from the DNA, whereas the V and J calls and clone size are those reported in that table. The sample includes 100,000 or so clones, with under 95% observed a single time. The ten largest clones represent 0.32% of the sample.

The sample was CD4+ T cells sorted from blood. Recombination connected TRBV6-5 to TRBJ2-7, with TRBD2 matching 10 junction bases. The TCR comes from a human donor in good health. CDR3 sequence: CASRPSGSRSEQYF. The DNA is TGTGCCAGCAGGCCTAGCGGGAGCAGGTCCGAGCAGTACTTC.